The 13 T cell receptor beta chains presented below share a single source sample, sequenced in a study of OX40 agonist ivuxolimab in advanced cancers. Assay used: immunoSEQ multiplex PCR; TCRdb lists only in-frame clones, some missing. The sample holds 80,000 or so clones; 85% to 90% are singletons and the top ten take about 8.6%. The sample consisted of CD4+ or CD8+ T cells sorted from blood, taken in a trial of the OX40 agonist ivuxolimab. Receptor source: an adult with an advanced solid tumor such as melanoma, head and neck, liver or kidney cancer.

The chain combines TRBV19 with TRBJ1-1; a weak D match, TRBD1 (6 bases). V lost 4 bases and J 4 bases, leaving 10 bases between the germline ends. The germline V gene has CDR1 LNHDA and CDR2 SQIVND (reference sequence). This CDR3 region has 13 residues. The CDR3 DNA follows: TGTGCCAGTAGTACGTCCAGGGGCACTGAAGCTTTCTTT. Translation: CASSTSRGTEAFF.

The chain recombines TRBV11-2 with TRBJ2-4, with TRBD1 as a possible D gene (5 bases). Per the germline V gene, CDR1 is SGHAT and CDR2 is FQNNGV. V was clipped by 1 base and J by 9 bases, with 10 bases between them. This CDR3 has 13 amino acids. The CDR3 spells CASSLATESIQYF. In DNA, the CDR3 is TGTGCCAGCAGCTTAGCGACAGAGAGCATTCAGTACTTC.

The chain carries TRBV29-1 and TRBJ2-7; 9 nucleotides match TRBD2. Germline CDR1 and CDR2: SQVTM and ANQGSEA. This CDR3 region has 14 residues. The J segment lost 2 bases and the V segment lost 5 bases, leaving 7 bases of the junction unmatched. The CDR3 here is CSVTGLANTYEQYF. The CDR3 DNA reads as TGCAGCGTTACCGGACTAGCGAACACCTACGAGCAGTACTTC.

The chain joins TRBV14 to TRBJ1-2; possible D gene TRBD1, 6 bases. CDR3 length: 13 residues. Germline loops: CDR1 SGHDN, CDR2 FVKESK. Trimming removed 2 bases at V and 7 bases at J, with 11 bases between. The CDR3 DNA is TGTGCCAGCAGCCAACGAATAGGGGGTGGCTACACCTTC. Its translation: CASSQRIGGGYTF.

The genes are TRBV15 and TRBJ1-5, with D tentatively TRBD1 (5 bases). Germline CDR1 reads LNHNV; CDR2 reads YYDKDF (reference sequence). The CDR3 length is 14 residues. Trimming took 4 bases from V and 6 from J, leaving 13 bases between them. The CDR3: CATSKLGAGQPQHF. Here the CDR3 DNA reads TGTGCCACCAGCAAACTCGGGGCGGGTCAGCCCCAGCATTTT. The full variable domain, completed using reference TRBV15 and TRBJ1-5, is DAMVIQNPRYQVTQFGKPVTLSCSQTLNHNVMYWYQQKSSQAPKLLFHYYDKDFNNEADTPDNFQSRRPNTSFCFLDIRSPGLGDTAMYLCATSKLGAGQPQHFGDGTRLSIL.

The genes are TRBV5-1 and TRBJ2-5; D might be TRBD2 (5 bases). Germline-derived CDR1 and CDR2 are SGHRS and YFSETQ. The CDR3 length is 14 residues. V gave up 2 bases and J gave up 4 bases, with 12 bases separating them. The CDR3 DNA follows: TGCGCCAGCAGCTTTCTCACTAGAGGAGAGACCCAGTACTTC. Its translation is CASSFLTRGETQYF.

This chain links TRBV19 with TRBJ2-5; the D call may be TRBD1 or TRBD2 (6 bases each). The CDR3 is 15 amino acids. V was trimmed by 7 bases and J by 4 bases, leaving 19 bases between them. Germline V gene data show CDR1 as LNHDA and CDR2 as SQIVND (reference sequence). CDR3 loop: CASILAPGAGETQYF. As DNA, the CDR3 is TGTGCCAGTATACTTGCACCGGGGGCGGGAGAGACCCAGTACTTC.

In this sample, this clone turned up a few times. This chain uses TRBV7-8 with TRBJ1-5; the match to TRBD1 covers 7 bases. The germline CDR1 and CDR2 sequences are SGHVS and FQNEAQ. The ends lost 7 bases at V and 2 bases at J; junction bases unmatched: 8. The CDR3 spans 15 residues. The CDR3, as DNA: TGTGCCAGCAACGAGGGAGGGACAGGCAATCAGCCCCAGCATTTT. Protein product: CASNEGGTGNQPQHF.

In this sample, this clone turned up once. This CDR3 is also generated by other DNA sequences in the sample. The chain links TRBV2 to TRBJ2-3; 8 bases align to TRBD2. The CDR3 has 16 amino acids. The junction had 11 bases not matched to a gene; V was cut back by 6 bases and J by 3 bases. The V gene's germline CDR1 is SNHLY and CDR2 FYNNEI. CDR3 sequence reads: CASSDGASGRTDTQYF. CDR3 nucleotide sequence: TGTGCCAGCAGCGACGGCGCTAGCGGGCGTACAGATACGCAGTATTTT.

The rearrangement links TRBV18 to TRBJ1-5; D not resolved. The germline V gene has CDR1 KGHSH and CDR2 LQKENI. The length of the CDR3 is 15 residues. V shed 0 bases and J shed 7 bases, with 13 bases lying between them. The CDR3 nucleotides are TGTGCCAGCTCACCACCGGGTCGGGTCGGCCAGCCCCAGCATTTT. It codes for CASSPPGRVGQPQHF.

The chain couples TRBV6-5 to TRBJ2-1; D remains ambiguous. The V end was cut by 2 bases, the J end by 6 bases, with 14 bases between. The CDR3 has 15 residues. CDR1 is MNHEY, CDR2 SVGAGI, per germline. In DNA form, the CDR3 reads TGTGCCAGCAGTTACGCCCACCAATGGTCCAATGAGCAGTTCTTC. Residues: CASSYAHQWSNEQFF.

The chain has TRBV6-6 and TRBJ1-2; D is unclear. Deletions cut 0 bases from V and 3 bases from J, with 5 bases between. The CDR3 is made up of 13 amino acids. In germline, CDR1 is MNHNY, CDR2 SVGAGI (reference sequence). CDR3 amino acids: CASSYSTDYGYTF. As DNA, the CDR3 is TGTGCCAGCAGTTACTCGACGGACTATGGCTACACCTTC.

This clone was observed a single time. The chain is built from TRBV2 and TRBJ2-1, with 8 bases fitting TRBD1. Germline trimming cut 2 bases from V and 14 bases from J; bases unmatched to any gene: 8. Looked up from germline, CDR1 is SNHLY and CDR2 is FYNNEI. The CDR3 has 13 residues. The CDR3 bases are TGTGCCAGCAGTGAAACCTGGACAGGGCTGGAGTTCTTC. Protein sequence: CASSETWTGLEFF.